This TCR beta chain was sequenced in a study of identical twins. Germline V lookup: CDR1 ENHRY, CDR2 SYGVKD. The CDR3 has 11 residues. V shed 4 bases and J shed 4 bases, with 5 bases lying between them. The table lists this clonotype with a few counts. Antigen specificity is unknown. Study-wide results and caveats: For monozygotic twins, models underestimated out-of-frame TCR alpha sharing.

One entry per CDR3 protein results from TCRdb running MiXCR on the 5' RACE reads. The sample has about 530,000 distinct CDR3 sequences, about a fifth seen once. The sample was also linked to a second study, of yellow fever vaccine responses in identical twins.

Sequenced input: CD4+ T cells sorted from blood. V and J are TRBV10-3 and TRBJ2-7, with D perhaps TRBD1 (5 bases). This sequence was found in a woman between 18 and 29 years old in good health. CDR3 in amino acids: CAISGQYEQYF. CDR3 coding DNA: TGTGCCATCAGTGGACAGTACGAGCAGTACTTC.